The T cell receptor beta chain under discussion was sequenced for a study of blood T cell repertoires in COVID-19. Across the study: Collection of acute and convalescent COVID-19 samples took place in the United States, Italy and Spain. T cells, B-cell-depleted T cells, or PBMCs supplied cDNA or gDNA.

CDR1 and CDR2 from the germline V gene are LNHNV and YYDKDF (reference sequence). The CDR3 runs to 17 residues. Unmatched junction bases numbered 13, after V lost 3 bases and J lost 7 bases. Original handling: Amplification from reference gene primers served as the basis for estimated nucleated cell counts. Assay used: immunoSEQ multiplex PCR; TCRdb lists only in-frame clones, some missing. The DNA was the basis for D and trimming; V, J and clone size are from that table. The profile covers 94,000 or so clones, with 84% appearing a single time and 25% taken by the ten largest. Sequenced sample: peripheral blood. This rearrangement joins TRBV15 to TRBJ1-4; 8 bases line up with TRBD1. This receptor was obtained from a man aged 60 to 75 with acute or convalescent COVID-19. This CDR3 reads CATSRFKGTGVTEKLFF. DNA of the CDR3: TGTGCCACCAGCAGGTTCAAAGGGACAGGAGTTACTGAAAAACTGTTTTTT.